These T cell receptor beta chains were read from a single sample in a study of T cells in Graves' hyperthyroidism and ophthalmopathy. A single record per CDR3 protein comes from TCRdb applying MiXCR to the multiplex PCR reads. The table lists under 300,000 distinct CDR3 sequences, 13% of them singletons. The material sequenced was blood. The receptors were sampled from a woman aged 25 to 39 with Graves' hyperthyroidism that later progressed to Graves' ophthalmopathy. CDR3s leave out the opening cysteine and the closing phenylalanine or tryptophan.

j_gene,len,v_gene,CDR3aa
TRBJ1-5,14,TRBV3-1,ASSPLSGTGVQPQH
TRBJ2-3,10,TRBV20-1,SAKLAGTWEY
TRBJ1-5,15,TRBV6-5,ASSYSTGTEANQPQH
TRBJ2-5,13,TRBV12-5,ASGLFPAIQETQY
TRBJ1-1,10,TRBV20-1,SARERDTEAF
TRBJ1-1,11,TRBV28,ASTSQTNTEAF
TRBJ1-2,15,TRBV6-2/TRBV6-3,ASSSTPTRQGRNGYT
TRBJ2-7,12,TRBV20-1,SATTGVLGYEQY
TRBJ2-1,17,TRBV7-9,ASSFPGVAGEGTYNEQF
TRBJ2-7,11,TRBV20-1,SARETANYEQY
TRBJ1-4,15,TRBV27,ASSKTIMTATNEKLF
TRBJ2-7,9,TRBV20-1,SASPEFEQY
TRBJ1-1,15,TRBV12-3/TRBV12-4,ASRRRQDFSLNTEAF
TRBJ1-5,14,TRBV6-2/TRBV6-3,ASSYSMEYSNQPQH
TRBJ2-7,12,TRBV27,ASSLNRQGYEQY
TRBJ2-7,10,TRBV20-1,SASLFGYEQY
TRBJ2-1,11,TRBV30,AWSPSGGNEQF
TRBJ2-5,13,TRBV20-1,SARDGGTPKETQY
TRBJ1-2,11,TRBV20-1,SARDSKNYGYT
TRBJ2-5,12,TRBV20-1,SALSSVMRETQY
TRBJ2-5,15,TRBV11-2,ASSSTSGRNHRETQY
TRBJ1-5,11,TRBV9,ASSKGQNQPQH
TRBJ2-6,13,TRBV20-1,SASRPGVGANVLT
TRBJ1-6,10,TRBV20-1,SAAAGNSPLH
TRBJ2-5,13,TRBV28,ASSSFGGSGETQY
TRBJ2-7,12,TRBV5-8,ASSPNGREDEQY
TRBJ2-7,13,TRBV6-1,ASSYAGGSAYEQY
TRBJ2-3,10,TRBV11-2,ASRDRGDTQY
TRBJ1-5,14,TRBV12-3/TRBV12-4,ASSLGGQGGNQPQH
TRBJ2-1,12,TRBV20-1,SAQTGTSGDEQF
TRBJ2-1,11,TRBV7-2,ASRYGTQNEQF
TRBJ2-1,10,TRBV27,ASSLGHNEQF
TRBJ1-2,12,TRBV6-1,ASSEAPSGYGYT
TRBJ2-1,13,TRBV30,AWSALTSPGNEQF
TRBJ2-1,12,TRBV18,ASSPPSSGSSPF
TRBJ2-1,12,TRBV7-9,ASSPWGSYNEQF
TRBJ2-5,14,TRBV6-2/TRBV6-3,ASSPIPTGEQETQY
TRBJ2-2,12,TRBV19,ASSIDRGTGELF
TRBJ2-7,11,TRBV13,ASGLALTYEQY
TRBJ2-5,12,TRBV28,ASSFGQDQETQY
TRBJ2-5,14,TRBV7-9,ASSLAVGQGMETQY
TRBJ1-5,14,TRBV28,ASSFNLQGSNQPQH
TRBJ1-2,12,TRBV2,ASSGQGSNYGYT
TRBJ1-6,11,TRBV27,ASRQGSNSPLH
TRBJ2-6,14,TRBV28,ASSPPGGSGANVLT
TRBJ1-4,11,TRBV4-1,ASSPRVREKLF
TRBJ2-5,14,TRBV2,ASSVGLAGVQETQY
TRBJ1-4,13,TRBV7-6,ASSLDPGTGEKLF
TRBJ2-2,13,TRBV5-1,ASTLSWGQGGELF
TRBJ1-1,12,TRBV29-1,SVEISPVNTEAF
TRBJ2-2,14,TRBV25-1,ASSGGFRSKDGELF
TRBJ2-3,14,TRBV20-1,SAIPPLAASTDTQY
TRBJ1-1,12,TRBV4-3,ASSQDMGRTEAF
TRBJ2-1,12,TRBV10-3,AISEQGGRGEQF
TRBJ2-3,13,TRBV2,ASSGFSPSTDTQY